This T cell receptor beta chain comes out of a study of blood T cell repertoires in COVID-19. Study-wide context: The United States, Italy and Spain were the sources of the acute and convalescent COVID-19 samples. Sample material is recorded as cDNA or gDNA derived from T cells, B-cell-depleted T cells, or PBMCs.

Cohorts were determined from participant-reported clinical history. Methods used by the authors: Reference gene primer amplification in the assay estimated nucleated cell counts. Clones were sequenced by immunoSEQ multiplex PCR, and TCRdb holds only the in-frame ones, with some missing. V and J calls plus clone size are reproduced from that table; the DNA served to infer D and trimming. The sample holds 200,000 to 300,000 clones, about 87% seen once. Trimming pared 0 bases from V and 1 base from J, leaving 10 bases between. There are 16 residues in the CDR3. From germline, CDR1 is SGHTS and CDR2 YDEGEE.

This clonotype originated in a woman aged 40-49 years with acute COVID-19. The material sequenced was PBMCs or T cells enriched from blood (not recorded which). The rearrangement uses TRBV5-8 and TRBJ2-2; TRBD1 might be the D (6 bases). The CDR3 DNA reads TGTGCCAGCAGCTTGGTCGGCAGGGGGAACACCGGGGAGCTGTTTTTT. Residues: CASSLVGRGNTGELFF.